This T cell receptor beta chain appears in the sequencing data of a study of blood T cell repertoires in COVID-19. As processed by the authors: For nucleated cells, counts were estimated from reference gene primer amplification. Profiling relied on immunoSEQ multiplex PCR, and the TCRdb table lists in-frame clones only, not all of them. V and J calls and clone size are as listed in that table; D and trimming were resolved from the DNA. Among some 150,000 clones listed, 81% were seen once. The V gene end was trimmed by 2 bases and the J gene end by 4 bases; junction bases not matched to a gene: 14. Germline values: CDR1 SGHKS, CDR2 YYEKEE (reference sequence). The CDR3 runs to 17 residues. The sample holds a few counts of this clone.

This TCR was recovered from a woman aged 55-70 years with active or convalescent COVID-19. Input material: peripheral blood. The rearrangement uses TRBV5-5 and TRBJ1-2; 7 bases fit TRBD1. The CDR3 bases are TGTGCCAGCAGCTTAATGGGACAGAGGCTTCCCCTCTATGGCTACACCTTC. Its translation is CASSLMGQRLPLYGYTF.